Listed here are 19 T cell receptor beta chains from one sample, sequenced in a study of cytomegalovirus exposure and HLA in healthy donors. Here immunoSEQ multiplex PCR was the method, and the copy in TCRdb shows in-frame clones only, minus some. This sample has 95,000 to 150,000 clones; 85% to 90% occur once, and the top ten carry about 6.9%. The sequencing sample was made of PBMCs. Every receptor here comes from a woman aged 18-35 years in good health and CMV-seropositive.

The chain links TRBV5-1 to TRBJ1-1; no reliable D call. The CDR3 runs 14 residues. Germline CDR1 and CDR2: SGHRS and YFSETQ. Trimming shortened V by 4 bases and J by 0 bases, and 10 bases separated the two germline ends. CDR3 residues: CASSVTTMNTEAFF. In nucleotides, the CDR3 is TGCGCCAGCAGCGTGACAACCATGAACACTGAAGCTTTCTTT.

The V gene is TRBV4-2, the J gene TRBJ1-1; 9 positions match TRBD1. Trimming at V came to 0 bases and at J to 5 bases, leaving 4 bases not matched to a gene. The CDR3 loop spans 15 amino acids. From germline, CDR1 is LGHNA and CDR2 YNFKEQ. The CDR3 sequence: CASSQDQTGGTEAFF. CDR3 DNA sequence: TGTGCCAGCAGCCAAGATCAGACAGGGGGTACTGAAGCTTTCTTT.

The V gene is TRBV5-8, the J gene TRBJ2-3; TRBD2 matches at 14 bases. This CDR3 region has 15 residues. Looked up from germline, CDR1 is SGHTS and CDR2 is YDEGEE. Trimming cost V 4 bases and J 5 bases; bases outside gene matches: 3. This CDR3 reads CASSPGTSGRDTQYF. DNA of the CDR3: TGTGCCAGCAGCCCCGGGACTAGCGGGAGAGATACGCAGTATTTT.

The V call is TRBV25-1, the J call TRBJ2-3; 7 bases align to TRBD1. Germline values: CDR1 MGHDK, CDR2 SYGVNS. The CDR3 has 15 residues. With 6 bases clipped from V and 4 bases from J, the junction kept 10 bases outside the gene matches. The chain's CDR3 is CASSRTGQRADTQYF. CDR3 in DNA: TGTGCCAGCAGCCGAACGGGACAGCGAGCAGATACGCAGTATTTT.

This clone is a singleton in its sample. V and J are TRBV28 and TRBJ2-2, with D unresolved. Trimming removed 7 bases at V and 0 bases at J, with 6 bases between. From germline, CDR1 is MDHEN and CDR2 SYDVKM. There are 13 residues in the CDR3. CDR3 nucleotides: TGTGCCAGCATTACAGCGAACACCGGGGAGCTGTTTTTT. It specifies CASITANTGELFF.

The chain's CDR3 is CASSPPIEVVTQYF. As DNA, the CDR3 is TGTGCCAGCTCACCACCGATAGAGGTTGTGACCCAGTACTTC. The V and J genes are TRBV18 and TRBJ2-5; D is undetermined. This CDR3 contains 14 residues. V was cut by 0 bases and J by 7 bases, with 12 bases left in between. Per germline, CDR1 KGHSH and CDR2 LQKENI.

The chain recombines TRBV5-6 with TRBJ1-3; D perhaps matches TRBD1 (6 bases). The CDR3 has 13 residues. The germline gives CDR1 SGHDT, CDR2 YYEEEE. Trimming cost V 0 bases and J 14 bases, with 15 bases left between them. The CDR3 DNA sequence: TGTGCCAGCAGCTTGGCAGCCGACAGGTCACTATATTTT. Protein: CASSLAADRSLYF.

The rearrangement uses TRBV6-6 and TRBJ2-7; no reliable D call. Germline V gene sequence: CDR1 MNHNY, CDR2 SVGAGI (reference sequence). The CDR3 length is 12 residues. V lost 4 bases and J 7 bases, leaving 11 bases between the germline ends. Here the CDR3 reads CASSSASREQYF. The CDR3 DNA reads TGTGCCAGCAGTTCCGCGTCGCGGGAGCAGTACTTC.

There are a few counts of this clone. The CDR3: CASSEGLALSGNTIYF. DNA for the CDR3: TGTGCCAGCAGTGAAGGACTAGCGCTATCTGGAAACACCATATATTTT. V gene TRBV2 combines with J gene TRBJ1-3, with D uncertain. Trimming removed 1 base at V and 1 base at J, with 11 bases between. CDR1 is SNHLY, CDR2 FYNNEI, per germline. The CDR3 length is 16 residues.

The genes are TRBV2 and TRBJ1-5, with TRBD1 as a possible D gene (5 bases). The CDR3 length is 13 residues. CDR1 SNHLY and CDR2 FYNNEI come from the germline V gene. Trimming pared 4 bases from V and 7 bases from J, leaving 11 bases between. The CDR3 protein is CASSGGERQPQHF. The CDR3 nucleotides read TGTGCCAGCAGTGGGGGGGAGAGGCAGCCCCAGCATTTT.

Regarding this clone: The junction departs from germline at one end; a sequencing error may be responsible. This sequence joins TRBV7-7 and TRBJ2-2; tentatively, D is TRBD2 (6 bases). This CDR3 spans 15 amino acids. The germline V gene has CDR1 SSHAT and CDR2 FNYEAQ (reference sequence). The CDR3 is CASSPGTLIGGELFF. DNA of the CDR3: TGTGCTAGCAGCCCCGGGACTCTCATAGGCGGGGAGCTGTTTTTT.

This clone was seen just once. The chain joins TRBV5-4 to TRBJ1-1, with TRBD1 matching 9 bases. Germline assignment: CDR1 SGHNT and CDR2 YYREEE (reference sequence). After removal of 1 base from V and 4 bases from J, the junction contained 8 bases not matched to a gene. The CDR3 spans 16 residues. The CDR3 nucleotides read TGTGCCAGCAGCTTGTGGACAGGGGTCCGATCCACTGAAGCTTTCTTT. Its protein product is CASSLWTGVRSTEAFF.

The V gene is TRBV6-5, the J gene TRBJ1-2; perhaps TRBD1 as D (6 bases). The CDR3 extends over 14 amino acids. CDR1 and CDR2 from the germline V gene are MNHEY and SVGAGI. Trimming took 5 bases from V and 6 from J, leaving 16 bases between them. The CDR3, as DNA: TGTGCCAGCAGTATCACACAGGGTATTGATGGCTACACCTTC. Encoded protein: CASSITQGIDGYTF.

The chain combines TRBV5-1 with TRBJ2-2; 11 nucleotides agree with TRBD2. After removal of 4 bases from V and 4 bases from J, the junction contained 3 bases not matched to a gene. There are 15 residues in the CDR3. Looked up from germline, CDR1 is SGHRS and CDR2 is YFSETQ. In nucleotides, the CDR3 is TGCGCCAGCAGCCCGACTAGCGGGGTCACCGGGGAGCTGTTTTTT. Translated: CASSPTSGVTGELFF. The whole variable domain, remainder taken from reference TRBV5-1 and TRBJ2-2, is KAGVTQTPRYLIKTRGQQVTLSCSPISGHRSVSWYQQTPGQGLQFLFEYFSETQRNKGNFPGRFSGRQFSNSRSEMNVSTLELGDSALYLCASSPTSGVTGELFFGEGSRLTVL.

V is TRBV15 and J is TRBJ1-1; D gene uncertain. The germline V gene has CDR1 LNHNV and CDR2 YYDKDF (reference sequence). The V end was cut by 4 bases, the J end by 0 bases, with 12 bases between. This CDR3 comprises 15 residues. The CDR3 nucleotides are TGTGCCACCAGCAAATCCACAGCTATGAACACTGAAGCTTTCTTT. Its translation is CATSKSTAMNTEAFF.

Only one count was recorded for this clone. The chain recombines TRBV5-1 with TRBJ2-3; 11 nucleotides align to TRBD1. The CDR3 has 14 residues. CDR1 and CDR2 from the germline V gene are SGHRS and YFSETQ. J gave up 7 bases and V 2 bases, and 3 bases lay outside the gene matches. The CDR3 sequence is CASSFGQGANTQYF. CDR3 sequence (DNA): TGCGCCAGCAGCTTTGGACAGGGGGCGAATACGCAGTATTTT.

The CDR3 coding sequence is TGTGCCAGCAGTTACTCGGCTTACCAAGAGACCCAGTACTTC. Its translation: CASSYSAYQETQYF. The chain uses TRBV6-5 and TRBJ2-5; D gene unclear. CDR3 length: 14 residues. V was clipped by 0 bases and J by 0 bases, with 5 bases between them. Germline CDR1 MNHEY, CDR2 SVGAGI.

The sample holds one count of this clone. This chain links TRBV30 with TRBJ2-7; TRBD1 matches at 10 bases. CDR3 length: 15 amino acids. The germline V gene has CDR1 GTSNPN and CDR2 SVGIG (reference sequence). V lost 2 bases to trimming and J lost 7 bases; unmatched junction nucleotides: 11. This CDR3 is CAWSLTGTGAREQYF. CDR3 in DNA: TGTGCCTGGAGTCTTACCGGGACAGGGGCCCGAGAGCAGTACTTC.

This chain links TRBV4-3 with TRBJ2-5; 8 nucleotides align to TRBD2. The CDR3 has 17 amino acids. V gave up 0 bases and J gave up 2 bases; unmatched junction bases: 8. CDR1 is LGHNA and CDR2 is YSLEER in the germline V gene. CDR3 coding DNA: TGCGCCAGCAGCCAAGAGGTGGCTAGCGGGCAACAAGAGACCCAGTACTTC. Its translation: CASSQEVASGQQETQYF.